This T cell receptor (beta chain) was sequenced during a study of T cell changes during pregnancy in multiple sclerosis. The CDR3 is 15 residues long. V was cut by 3 bases and J by 4 bases, with 15 bases left in between. Germline V lookup: CDR1 LNHDA, CDR2 SQIVND (reference sequence). The table came from immunoSEQ multiplex PCR; TCRdb's copy has only in-frame clones and leaves some out. The profile shows around 19,000 clones, approximately 85% of them singletons. This receptor was identified in a female donor in good health, enrolled as a control in a pregnancy study. J is TRBJ1-2 and V is TRBV19; D may be TRBD1 (6 bases). The material was CD8+ T cells from peripheral blood mononuclear cells, obtained after pregnancy. DNA of the CDR3: TGTGCCAGTAGTATGACAGGATTCCTACGCTATGGCTACACCTTC. This gives the protein CASSMTGFLRYGYTF.